The entry that follows covers one T cell receptor beta chain sequence. CDR1 is MNHNS and CDR2 is SASEGT in the germline V gene. The CDR3 contains 14 residues. V dropped 3 bases and J dropped 4 bases, with 12 bases sitting between them. Sequencing was performed with immunoSEQ multiplex PCR; in TCRdb, only in-frame clones are kept and a portion is missing. Here the sample spans 35,000 to 45,000 clones, more than 65% being singletons. The data belong to a study of chemoradiotherapy in HPV16-positive cancers. As for the study in general: Functional T-cell assays on a couple of HPV16-positive patients' cells defined candidate HPV-specific clones and common TCR motifs.

Over chemoradiotherapy, repertoires were sampled more than once. The clonotype was recovered from a human donor with HPV-associated anogenital cancer. The sample here was blood, taken from a patient who underwent chemoradiotherapy. The chain recombines TRBV6-1 with TRBJ1-2, with D hard to call. The CDR3 is CASSESGLLYGYTF. CDR3 in DNA: TGTGCCAGCAGTGAGTCAGGTCTCCTCTATGGCTACACCTTC.